This TCR beta chain was observed in a study of T cell responses to AZD1222 COVID-19 vaccine. General study points: Donors were chiefly white British, with a greater number of females, and clonal diversity was perhaps underestimated. Samples come after the peak T cell response, not at day 14.

This CDR3 is built from 13 residues. Trimming took 0 bases from V and 6 from J, leaving 6 bases between them. Germline CDR1 reads LGHNA; CDR2 reads YSLEER. Samples with a second dose at about 4 or about 12 weeks were pooled together. Sequencing was performed with immunoSEQ multiplex PCR; in TCRdb, only in-frame clones are kept and a portion is missing. The data show tens of thousands of clones, roughly nine tenths seen once. Notes on this clone: Its target is unknown.

The source material was peripheral blood, sampled 28 days after the second AZD1222 dose. The TCR sequence derives from an adult who received the AZD1222 COVID-19 vaccine. V is TRBV4-3 and J is TRBJ1-5; no clear D gene. CDR3 region: CASSQDLSQPQHF. The CDR3 coding sequence is TGCGCCAGCAGCCAAGATTTGAGTCAGCCCCAGCATTTT.